This T cell receptor (beta chain) was captured by sequencing in a study of blood T cell repertoires in COVID-19. The CDR3 spans 17 residues. V was pared by 5 bases and J by 6 bases, with 12 bases of the junction left unmatched. Germline loops: CDR1 SGHVS, CDR2 FQNEAQ. This table comes from immunoSEQ multiplex PCR, and its TCRdb copy is limited to in-frame clones, with some not included. The sample shows over 80,000 clones, 79% of them seen only once. The clonotype originates from a woman of 80 years or more with active or convalescent COVID-19. Source material: peripheral blood. The chain recombines TRBV7-8 with TRBJ1-4; TRBD1 aligns across 10 bases. CDR3 sequence reads: CASSGRQGAAPYEKLFF. CDR3 nucleotide sequence: TGTGCCAGCAGCGGTCGACAGGGGGCGGCTCCTTATGAAAAACTGTTTTTT.